The present TCR beta chain was sequenced within a study of cytomegalovirus exposure and HLA in healthy donors (dated by TCRdb to about 2017). As for the study more broadly: A later analysis indicated that the 130 or so validation repertoires were generated on the platform also employed for the 700 or so repertoires of the first cohort. The aim of the study was to test whether cataloging public T cell receptors could identify signatures of past pathogen exposure. Along with the approximately 620-subject first cohort, a separate validation cohort of over 90 different subjects was used. The study combined high-throughput TCR immunosequencing, statistical association of individual TCRs with disease status, and machine learning to predict cytomegalovirus infection status.

As to this clone: Its cognate antigen has yet to be identified. Base-call qualities are not available, and no considerably larger clone is one nucleotide away.

Donors formed part of the validation cohort, which comprised approximately 130 subjects and was distinct from the first cohort of 666 subjects. The CDR3 contains 11 residues, cysteine and phenylalanine counted. The CDR3 DNA has 33 bases and is translated from base 1. From a lookup of the germline V gene, CDR1 and CDR2 are SNHLY and FYNNEI. The germline V and J ends show losses of 6 bases and 7 bases respectively, and no gene match explains 0 bases of the junction. The protocol used for the library was the immunoSEQ multiplex PCR assay. In the authors' own workflow: A statistical classification framework was built for diagnosing cytomegalovirus status from the catalog of TCR beta chain sequences. Not all clones reach the TCRdb copy of this immuneACCESS table, which keeps in-frame sequences only. Checked studies attribute under half of the gap to unresolved V genes and leave the rest unexplained. V and J calls and clone size follow that table, whereas D and trimming were derived from the DNA. Across this sample there are roughly 120,000 clones, with 94% seen only once. The ten most abundant clones make up roughly 1.3% of the sample.

Summary of the overall study and its limitations: A later analysis had no HLA typing for the validation cohort, so co-occurrence there was scored across all 130 or so repertoires. While some public TCRs were present in many individuals, most TCR sequences turned up only very rarely across donors. Cytomegalovirus status was reported to be diagnosed by the classifier with high specificity and sensitivity in both the original and validation cohorts. In a later analysis, TCRs clustered in the first cohort were found to also tend to co-occur in the 120 or so validation repertoires, with over 90% of cluster scores above 0. The authors suggested that the approach could potentially be extended to other disease states and immunological phenotypes. In vitro tests confirmed that a few of the cytomegalovirus-associated TCR beta chains recognize cytomegalovirus antigens. The study listed 150 to 200 TCR beta chains as associated with cytomegalovirus.

The clonotype originates from a woman aged 18-29 years in good health and CMV-seronegative. The sequenced sample was PBMCs. The chain joins TRBV2 to TRBJ2-1, with 7 junctional bases fitting TRBD1. The DNA reads as follows: TGTGCCAGCAGACAGGGGAATGAGCAGTTCTTC. The resulting protein is CASRQGNEQFF.